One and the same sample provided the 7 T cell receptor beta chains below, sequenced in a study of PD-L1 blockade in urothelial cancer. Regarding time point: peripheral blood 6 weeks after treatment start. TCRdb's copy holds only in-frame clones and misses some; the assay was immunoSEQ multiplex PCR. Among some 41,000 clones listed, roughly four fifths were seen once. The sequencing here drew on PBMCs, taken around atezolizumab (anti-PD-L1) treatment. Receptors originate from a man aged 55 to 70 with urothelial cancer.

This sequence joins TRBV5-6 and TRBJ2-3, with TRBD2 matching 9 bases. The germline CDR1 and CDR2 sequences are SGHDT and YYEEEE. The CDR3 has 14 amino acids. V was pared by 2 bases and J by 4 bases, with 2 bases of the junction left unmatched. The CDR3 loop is CASSFGGGADTQYF. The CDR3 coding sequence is TGTGCCAGCAGCTTCGGCGGGGGGGCAGATACGCAGTATTTT.

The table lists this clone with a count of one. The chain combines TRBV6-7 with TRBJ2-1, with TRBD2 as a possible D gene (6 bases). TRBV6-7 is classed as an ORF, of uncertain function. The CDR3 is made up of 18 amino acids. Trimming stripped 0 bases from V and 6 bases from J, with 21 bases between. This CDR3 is CASSYSKCPGVYVNEQFF. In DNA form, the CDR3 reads TGTGCCAGCAGTTACTCGAAGTGCCCGGGGGTATACGTCAATGAGCAGTTCTTC.

The CDR3 nucleotides read TGTGCCAGCAGCCCTGGACAGGGTAATCAGCCCCAGCATTTT. Its translation: CASSPGQGNQPQHF. The gene calls are TRBV7-2 and TRBJ1-5, with 8 bases fitting TRBD1. CDR1 and CDR2 from the germline V gene are SGHTA and FQGNSA. CDR3 length equals 14 residues. Trimming cost V 5 bases and J 4 bases; bases outside gene matches: 4.

CDR3 in DNA: TGTGCCAGTAGTATAGGCGATCCCACAGATACGCAGTATTTT. Translating it yields CASSIGDPTDTQYF. The V gene is TRBV19, the J gene TRBJ2-3; D is undetermined. The CDR3 loop spans 14 amino acids. The germline CDR1 and CDR2 sequences are LNHDA and SQIVND (reference sequence). The germline V and J ends were trimmed by 1 base and 2 bases, with 7 bases remaining between them.

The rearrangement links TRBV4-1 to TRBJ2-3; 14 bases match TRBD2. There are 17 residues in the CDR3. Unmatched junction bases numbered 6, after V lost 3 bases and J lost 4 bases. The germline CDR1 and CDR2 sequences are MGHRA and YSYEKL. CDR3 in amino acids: CASSQTSGGAGADTQYF. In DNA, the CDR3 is TGCGCCAGCAGCCAGACTAGCGGGGGGGCCGGGGCAGATACGCAGTATTTT.

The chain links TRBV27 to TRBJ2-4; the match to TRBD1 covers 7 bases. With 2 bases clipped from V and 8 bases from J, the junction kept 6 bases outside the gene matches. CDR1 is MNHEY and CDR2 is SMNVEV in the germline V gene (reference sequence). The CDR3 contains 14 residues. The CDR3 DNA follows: TGTGCCAGCAGTTTAAACAGGGGTAGTGACATTCAGTACTTC. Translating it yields CASSLNRGSDIQYF.

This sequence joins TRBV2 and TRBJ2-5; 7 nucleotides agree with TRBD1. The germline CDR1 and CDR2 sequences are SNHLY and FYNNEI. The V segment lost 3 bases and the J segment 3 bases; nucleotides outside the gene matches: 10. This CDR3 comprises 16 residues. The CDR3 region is CASSDPGQSQEETQYF. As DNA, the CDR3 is TGTGCCAGCAGTGATCCGGGACAGTCCCAAGAAGAGACCCAGTACTTC. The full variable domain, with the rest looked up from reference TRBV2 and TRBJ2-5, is EPEVTQTPSHQVTQMGQEVILRCVPISNHLYFYWYRQILGQKVEFLVSFYNNEISEKSEIFDDQFSVERPDGSNFTLKIRSTKLEDSAMYFCASSDPGQSQEETQYFGPGTRLLVL.